The next 25 T cell receptor beta chains were all read from a single sample in a study of T cell responses to AZD1222 COVID-19 vaccine. Profiling relied on immunoSEQ multiplex PCR, and the TCRdb table lists in-frame clones only, not all of them. The repertoire has 240,000 or so clones, 93% of them found once; the top ten carry 0.55%. The source material was peripheral blood, sampled on day 0 of AZD1222 vaccination. These receptors originate from an adult in good health.

This rearrangement joins TRBV7-2 to TRBJ2-1; 9 bases match TRBD1. Germline V gene lookup returns CDR1 SGHTA and CDR2 FQGNSA. V was clipped by 3 bases and J by 9 bases; unmatched bases: 15. The CDR3 has 17 amino acids. CDR3 amino acids: CASSFRSPGQGLGEQFF. In DNA form, the CDR3 reads TGTGCCAGCAGCTTTAGGTCTCCGGGACAGGGCCTCGGTGAGCAGTTCTTC.

The CDR3 DNA reads TGCGCCAGCAGCTTGGGGGGTACGAACACTGAAGCTTTCTTT. Its translation: CASSLGGTNTEAFF. The J gene is TRBJ1-1, the V gene TRBV5-1, with unresolved D. The CDR3 extends over 14 amino acids. V lost 0 bases, J lost 1 base, and 7 bases lay in between. Per germline, CDR1 SGHRS and CDR2 YFSETQ.

This rearrangement joins TRBV19 to TRBJ2-1; D gene uncertain. V gave up 6 bases and J gave up 2 bases, with 11 bases separating them. Germline V lookup: CDR1 LNHDA, CDR2 SQIVND (reference sequence). The CDR3 is made up of 14 amino acids. The CDR3 loop is CASSWTGPYNEQFF. The DNA for the CDR3 is TGTGCCAGTAGCTGGACCGGGCCCTACAATGAGCAGTTCTTC.

The rearrangement uses TRBV28 and TRBJ2-7; D remains unclear. CDR1 and CDR2 (germline): MDHEN, SYDVKM. V lost 4 bases, J lost 0 bases, and 10 bases lay in between. The CDR3 sequence is 14 residues long. The CDR3 reads CASSSYGRSYEQYF. Here the CDR3 DNA reads TGTGCCAGCAGTTCTTACGGCCGCTCCTACGAGCAGTACTTC.

The genes are TRBV10-2 and TRBJ1-1, with no clear D. The CDR3 consists of 13 residues. V lost 2 bases and J lost 4, with 8 bases in between. Germline V lookup: CDR1 WSHSY, CDR2 SAAADI. The CDR3 DNA follows: TGCGCCAGCAGTGAGAGGTGGGGCACTGAAGCTTTCTTT. Protein: CASSERWGTEAFF.

Here the CDR3 reads CASSYTQGTEAFF. The CDR3 DNA reads as TGTGCCAGCAGTTACACGCAGGGCACTGAAGCTTTCTTT. The chain is built from TRBV6-5 and TRBJ1-1; tentatively, D is TRBD1 (5 bases). Germline V gives CDR1 MNHEY, CDR2 SVGAGI. V shed 2 bases and J shed 4 bases, with 8 bases lying between them. This CDR3 has 13 residues.

The rearrangement joins TRBV5-1 to TRBJ2-3, with D possibly called TRBD1 or TRBD2 (5 bases each). The V end lost 7 bases, the J end lost 0 bases, and 9 bases lay between the germline ends. CDR1 is SGHRS, CDR2 YFSETQ, per germline. This CDR3 contains 13 residues. The CDR3 sequence: CASYRDSTDTQYF. As DNA, the CDR3 is TGCGCCAGCTACCGGGACAGCACAGATACGCAGTATTTT.

The V gene is TRBV19, the J gene TRBJ1-2, with a weak D call TRBD1 (5 bases). The CDR3 contains 15 residues. The V and J ends lost 3 bases and 2 bases respectively, with 13 bases between them. Germline V lookup: CDR1 LNHDA, CDR2 SQIVND (reference sequence). CDR3 region: CASSMLRDRNYGYTF. In DNA form, the CDR3 reads TGTGCCAGTAGTATGTTGAGGGACCGGAACTATGGCTACACCTTC.

This chain uses TRBV5-8 with TRBJ2-1, with 10 bases identical to TRBD2. Germline V lookup: CDR1 SGHTS, CDR2 YDEGEE. The CDR3 runs to 19 residues. The junction had 11 bases not matched to a gene; V was cut back by 2 bases and J by 0 bases. The chain's CDR3 is CASSFWTSGYISSYNEQFF. The DNA for the CDR3 is TGTGCCAGCAGCTTTTGGACTAGCGGTTATATTAGCTCCTACAATGAGCAGTTCTTC. Complete variable domain (other parts from reference TRBV5-8 and TRBJ2-1): EAGVTQSPTHLIKTRGQQATLRCSPISGHTSVYWYQQALGLGLQFLLWYDEGEERNRGNFPPRFSGRQFPNYSSELNVNALELEDSALYLCASSFWTSGYISSYNEQFFGPGTRLTVL.

The chain carries TRBV7-2 and TRBJ1-6; D not resolved. V gave up 0 bases and J gave up 6 bases, with 6 bases separating them. Germline loops: CDR1 SGHTA, CDR2 FQGNSA. This CDR3 comprises 14 residues. CDR3 sequence: CASSLAGPNSPLHF. CDR3 DNA sequence: TGTGCCAGCAGCTTAGCGGGCCCTAATTCACCCCTCCACTTT.

The genes are TRBV6-5 and TRBJ2-7; 7 nucleotides line up with TRBD1. Looked up from germline, CDR1 is MNHEY and CDR2 is SVGAGI. The CDR3 covers 15 residues. J gave up 3 bases and V 4 bases, and 9 bases lay outside the gene matches. The CDR3 DNA follows: TGTGCCAGCAGTTCATCCGGGACAGCTATCTACGAGCAGTACTTC. It encodes CASSSSGTAIYEQYF.

J is TRBJ2-1 and V is TRBV24-1; TRBD1 matches 8 bases. Germline CDR1 reads KGHDR; CDR2 reads SFDVKD. Trimming took 9 bases from V and 2 from J; bases not matched to a gene: 5. This CDR3 comprises 14 residues. CDR3 region: CATGQGAAYNEQFF. CDR3 nucleotides: TGTGCCACCGGACAGGGCGCGGCCTACAATGAGCAGTTCTTC.

The chain is built from TRBV24-1 and TRBJ2-1; the D call may be TRBD1 or TRBD2 (6 bases each). The germline V gene encodes CDR1 KGHDR and CDR2 SFDVKD. The CDR3 totals 14 residues. V shed 10 bases and J shed 0 bases, with 12 bases lying between them. CDR3 region: CATPWGASYNEQFF. CDR3 sequence (DNA): TGTGCCACTCCCTGGGGGGCCTCCTACAATGAGCAGTTCTTC.

V gene TRBV7-3 combines with J gene TRBJ1-1; TRBD1 aligns across 8 bases. After removal of 5 bases from V and 5 bases from J, the junction contained 4 bases not matched to a gene. There are 13 residues in the CDR3. The germline V gene has CDR1 SGHTA and CDR2 FQGTGA. CDR3 sequence: CASSPRGRTEAFF. DNA of the CDR3: TGTGCCAGCAGCCCCAGGGGGCGGACTGAAGCTTTCTTT.

This clone appeared once. The chain carries TRBV28 and TRBJ1-5; D unclear. V lost 7 bases and J lost 5, with 15 bases in between. The V gene's germline CDR1 is MDHEN and CDR2 SYDVKM. The CDR3 sequence is 14 residues long. CDR3 DNA: TGTGCCAGCACCAAACGGGGAGGGTATCAGCCCCAGCATTTT. Protein product: CASTKRGGYQPQHF.

The chain combines TRBV6-5 with TRBJ2-7; no clear D gene. Germline V lookup: CDR1 MNHEY, CDR2 SVGAGI. This CDR3 comprises 13 residues. V was clipped by 0 bases and J by 3 bases, with 6 bases between them. The CDR3 DNA reads TGTGCCAGCAGTTACTCCCTAGGCTACGAGCAGTACTTC. It translates to CASSYSLGYEQYF.

The chain has TRBV2 and TRBJ1-6; 8 bases map to TRBD1. Germline CDR1 SNHLY, CDR2 FYNNEI. V trimming: 5 bases; J trimming: 7 bases; junction bases outside the gene matches: 7. The CDR3 covers 15 residues. For the CDR3, the DNA is TGTGCCAGCAGTCCTCAGGGGGCCGACAATTCACCCCTCCACTTT. Amino acid sequence: CASSPQGADNSPLHF.

The rearrangement links TRBV7-6 to TRBJ1-1, with D possibly matching TRBD1 (5 bases). Trimming removed 5 bases at V and 1 base at J, with 8 bases between. Germline V gene sequence: CDR1 SGHVS, CDR2 FNYEAQ. The CDR3 runs 13 residues. The CDR3, as DNA: TGTGCCAGCAGCACGGACACGAACACTGAAGCTTTCTTT. This encodes CASSTDTNTEAFF.

The J gene is TRBJ1-4, the V gene TRBV5-4, with no clear D. V dropped 4 bases and J dropped 5 bases, with 15 bases sitting between them. CDR3 size: 15 residues. CDR1 and CDR2 (germline): SGHNT, YYREEE (reference sequence). The CDR3 DNA reads TGTGCCAGCAGCCTTAATCCGGACGGGAATGAAAAACTGTTTTTT. This sequence encodes CASSLNPDGNEKLFF.

The chain couples TRBV7-2 to TRBJ2-5; 8 bases align to TRBD2. This CDR3 has 16 amino acids. The germline V gene has CDR1 SGHTA and CDR2 FQGNSA. V trimming: 0 bases; J trimming: 5 bases; junction bases outside the gene matches: 8. Here the CDR3 DNA reads TGTGCCAGCAGCTTAGCTAGCGGGGAGGGCTTGGAGACCCAGTACTTC. This codes for CASSLASGEGLETQYF.

This chain joins TRBV10-2 and TRBJ1-3; no clear D. The germline V gene encodes CDR1 WSHSY and CDR2 SAAADI. The CDR3 contains 13 residues. The V end was cut by 2 bases, the J end by 3 bases, with 5 bases between. Here the CDR3 reads CASSERDGNTIYF. CDR3 nucleotides: TGCGCCAGCAGTGAGCGGGATGGAAACACCATATATTTT.

The chain is built from TRBV2 and TRBJ1-5, with a tentative D call TRBD1 (5 bases). Germline-derived CDR1 and CDR2 are SNHLY and FYNNEI. This CDR3 comprises 15 residues. Trimming left V 4 bases short and J 0 bases short, with 10 bases between. The CDR3 DNA is TGTGCCAGCAGTGGAGACAGCGATAGCAATCAGCCCCAGCATTTT. Residues: CASSGDSDSNQPQHF.

V usage is TRBV7-3 and J usage is TRBJ1-1, with D perhaps TRBD1 (5 bases). CDR3 length equals 14 residues. Germline V gives CDR1 SGHTA, CDR2 FQGTGA. With 5 bases removed from V and 1 base from J, the gap between germline ends came to 11 bases. This CDR3 reads CASSPQGPNTEAFF. The CDR3 coding sequence is TGTGCCAGCAGCCCCCAGGGTCCGAACACTGAAGCTTTCTTT.

This clone appeared once. The chain uses TRBV13 and TRBJ1-2; D possibly corresponds to TRBD1 (5 bases). Germline loops: CDR1 PRHDT, CDR2 FYEKMQ (reference sequence). V dropped 1 base and J dropped 4 bases, with 10 bases sitting between them. This CDR3 comprises 14 residues. CDR3 in amino acids: CASSLVQGVYGYTF. As DNA, the CDR3 is TGTGCCAGCAGCTTAGTCCAGGGAGTCTATGGCTACACCTTC.

The genes are TRBV28 and TRBJ2-3; tentatively, D is TRBD1 (8 bases). From germline, CDR1 is MDHEN and CDR2 SYDVKM. Trimming cost V 6 bases and J 5 bases, with 18 bases left between them. The CDR3 extends over 15 amino acids. CDR3 bases: TGTGCCAGCAGCCCCGGACAGGGAGGGGTAGATACGCAGTATTTT. This codes for CASSPGQGGVDTQYF.